This T cell receptor (beta chain) was documented in a study of blood T cell repertoires in COVID-19. Profiled with immunoSEQ multiplex PCR; TCRdb holds only in-frame clones, not every one. The table lists hundreds of thousands of clones, 75% to 85% of them singletons. This clone has at least ten counts. V lost 1 base, J lost 9 bases, and 5 bases stayed unmatched. The CDR3 is 14 amino acids. Germline V gene lookup returns CDR1 LGHNA and CDR2 YNFKEQ. The source is a woman in her 70s with acute or convalescent COVID-19. The chain joins TRBV4-2 to TRBJ2-5, with TRBD2 matching over 10 bases. Source material: peripheral blood. Here the CDR3 DNA reads TGTGCCAGCAGCCAAGGACTAGCGGGCGGGGCCCAGTACTTC. Translating gives CASSQGLAGGAQYF.